A single sample gave rise to the 21 T cell receptor beta chains below, sequenced in a study of T cell responses to AZD1222 COVID-19 vaccine. This table comes from immunoSEQ multiplex PCR, and its TCRdb copy is limited to in-frame clones, with some not included. This sample carries about 140,000 clones, 85% to 95% of them seen once, and the ten largest clones take around 1.5%. The material sequenced was peripheral blood, taken on day 0 of AZD1222 vaccination. The receptors were sampled from an adult in good health.

The rearrangement uses TRBV19 and TRBJ1-5, with 9 bases matching TRBD1. The CDR3 is 17 residues long. The V gene end was trimmed by 4 bases and the J gene end by 3 bases; junction bases not matched to a gene: 10. Germline CDR1 and CDR2: LNHDA and SQIVND (reference sequence). The CDR3 DNA sequence: TGTGCCAGTAGTACGGGACAGGGAGGGGGTTTCAATCAGCCCCAGCATTTT. Amino acids: CASSTGQGGGFNQPQHF.

V is TRBV6-5 and J is TRBJ1-5, with 7 bases aligning to TRBD1. Germline assignment: CDR1 MNHEY and CDR2 SVGAGI. The V gene end was trimmed by 11 bases and the J gene end by 4 bases; junction bases not matched to a gene: 8. The CDR3 length is 13 residues. CDR3: CAWARDRNQPQHF. The CDR3 nucleotides are TGTGCCTGGGCTCGGGACAGAAATCAGCCCCAGCATTTT.

J is TRBJ2-1 and V is TRBV5-4; 11 nucleotides match TRBD2. CDR3 length: 18 residues. V shed 0 bases and J 5 bases; nucleotides not matched to a gene: 10. CDR1 is SGHNT and CDR2 is YYREEE in the germline V gene (reference sequence). The CDR3 loop is CASSLAGLAGGPHNEQFF. In DNA, the CDR3 is TGTGCCAGCAGCTTGGCGGGGCTAGCGGGAGGCCCCCACAATGAGCAGTTCTTC.

This rearrangement joins TRBV7-9 to TRBJ2-7; no clear D. The CDR3 is 15 amino acids. The germline V and J ends were trimmed by 5 bases and 7 bases, with 21 bases remaining between them. The germline V gene encodes CDR1 SEHNR and CDR2 FQNEAQ (reference sequence). CDR3 residues: CASSTDITPSWEQYF. CDR3 in DNA: TGTGCCAGCAGCACCGACATTACCCCTTCCTGGGAGCAGTACTTC.

The chain joins TRBV29-1 to TRBJ1-5, with a weak D call TRBD1 (5 bases). This CDR3 has 14 residues. Germline V CDR1 and CDR2: SQVTM, ANQGSEA. The V end lost 6 bases, the J end lost 5 bases, and 17 bases lay between the germline ends. For the CDR3, the DNA is TGCAGCGTCGAGGGCGGCCAGGGTGATCAGCCCCAGCATTTT. Its protein is CSVEGGQGDQPQHF.

A few counts support this clone. The rearrangement uses TRBV6-4 and TRBJ1-1; no clear D. CDR1 is MRHNA and CDR2 is SNTAGT in the germline V gene. This CDR3 has 13 residues. V was clipped by 0 bases and J by 2 bases, with 4 bases between them. The CDR3 protein is CASSDSDNTEAFF. In nucleotides, the CDR3 is TGTGCCAGCAGTGACTCGGACAACACTGAAGCTTTCTTT.

This chain uses TRBV28 with TRBJ1-2, with TRBD1 matching 9 bases. This CDR3 contains 13 residues. In germline, CDR1 is MDHEN, CDR2 SYDVKM. The trim removed 6 bases at V and 7 bases at J, leaving 6 bases unmatched. The CDR3 DNA follows: TGTGCCAGCAGGTACAGGGGGCGTCTTGGCTACACCTTC. Its protein is CASRYRGRLGYTF.

This sequence joins TRBV7-2 and TRBJ2-1; 10 bases match TRBD1. The CDR3 is made up of 18 amino acids. V lost 3 bases, J lost 0 bases, and 8 bases stayed unmatched. CDR1 and CDR2 (germline): SGHTA, FQGNSA. As DNA, the CDR3 is TGTGCCAGCAGCTTCACTCTCAGGACAGGGGGCTCCTACAATGAGCAGTTCTTC. The encoded protein is CASSFTLRTGGSYNEQFF.

This clone was seen once. The rearrangement joins TRBV4-3 to TRBJ1-1; perhaps TRBD1 as D (5 bases). The V and J ends lost 6 bases and 3 bases respectively, with 14 bases between them. In germline, CDR1 is LGHNA, CDR2 YSLEER. The CDR3 extends over 14 amino acids. CDR3 nucleotide sequence: TGCGCCAGCAGTCCTGGCAGGGTAGACACTGAAGCTTTCTTT. Its translation: CASSPGRVDTEAFF.

This chain uses TRBV19 with TRBJ1-5, with TRBD1 matching 9 bases. From germline, CDR1 is LNHDA and CDR2 SQIVND (reference sequence). J lost 6 bases, V lost 5 bases, and 8 bases had no gene match. This CDR3 has 15 residues. The CDR3 DNA sequence: TGTGCCAGTAGTCTTGGGACAGGGTATCGTCAGCCCCAGCATTTT. This gives the protein CASSLGTGYRQPQHF. The entire variable domain, with the rest obtained from reference TRBV19 and TRBJ1-5, is as follows: DGGITQSPKYLFRKEGQNVTLSCEQNLNHDAMYWYRQDPGQGLRLIYYSQIVNDFQKGDIAEGYSVSREKKESFPLTVTSAQKNPTAFYLCASSLGTGYRQPQHFGDGTRLSIL.

A single count supports this clone. The J gene is TRBJ1-1, the V gene TRBV7-3, with 8 bases aligning to TRBD1. The V segment lost 5 bases and the J segment 6 bases; nucleotides outside the gene matches: 14. This CDR3 has 16 residues. The germline V gene encodes CDR1 SGHTA and CDR2 FQGTGA. This chain's CDR3 is CASSEERAGGNAEAFF. The DNA of the CDR3 is TGTGCCAGCAGCGAAGAGAGGGCAGGGGGCAACGCTGAAGCTTTCTTT. The full variable domain, with the rest looked up from reference TRBV7-3 and TRBJ1-1, is GAGVSQTPSNKVTEKGKYVELRCDPISGHTALYWYRQSLGQGPEFLIYFQGTGAADDSGLPNDRFFAVRPEGSVSTLKIQRTERGDSAVYLCASSEERAGGNAEAFFGQGTRLTVV.

The rearrangement joins TRBV19 to TRBJ1-1; perhaps TRBD1 as D (6 bases). Germline CDR1 LNHDA, CDR2 SQIVND (reference sequence). The V end was cut by 6 bases, the J end by 1 base, with 15 bases between. The CDR3 contains 15 residues. DNA of the CDR3: TGTGCCAGTAGGGGTAGGACAGCCTCGAACACTGAAGCTTTCTTT. It codes for CASRGRTASNTEAFF. Full variable domain (missing parts from reference TRBV19 and TRBJ1-1): DGGITQSPKYLFRKEGQNVTLSCEQNLNHDAMYWYRQDPGQGLRLIYYSQIVNDFQKGDIAEGYSVSREKKESFPLTVTSAQKNPTAFYLCASRGRTASNTEAFFGQGTRLTVV.

V gene TRBV24-1 combines with J gene TRBJ2-1; 9 nucleotides align to TRBD1. The CDR3 contains 15 residues. V gave up 5 bases and J gave up 8 bases; unmatched junction bases: 9. Germline loops: CDR1 KGHDR, CDR2 SFDVKD. CDR3 sequence (DNA): TGTGCCACCAGTGTCCAACAGGGGGCGGGGGATGAGCAGTTCTTC. It translates to CATSVQQGAGDEQFF.

A remark on this clone: Other DNA sequences in the sample encode the same CDR3. The genes are TRBV2 and TRBJ1-1; tentative D call: TRBD1 (5 bases). Per the germline V gene, CDR1 is SNHLY and CDR2 is FYNNEI. CDR3 length: 14 residues. V lost 3 bases, J lost 5 bases, and 13 bases lay in between. The CDR3 loop is CASSEDRGGTEAFF. CDR3 sequence (DNA): TGTGCCAGCAGTGAGGACCGCGGGGGGACTGAAGCTTTCTTT.

The rearrangement joins TRBV4-1 to TRBJ1-2; no clear D gene. With 1 base removed from V and 1 base from J, the gap between germline ends came to 7 bases. Germline loops: CDR1 MGHRA, CDR2 YSYEKL. This CDR3 has 14 amino acids. This CDR3 is CASSQGDGNYGYTF. DNA for the CDR3: TGCGCCAGCAGCCAAGGAGACGGTAACTATGGCTACACCTTC.

J is TRBJ1-1 and V is TRBV11-1, with unresolved D. CDR1 SGHAT and CDR2 FQDESV come from the germline V gene (reference sequence). The length of the CDR3 is 13 residues. Deletions cut 6 bases from V and 1 base from J, with 9 bases between. This chain's CDR3 is CASSNRGNTEAFF. The CDR3 nucleotides are TGTGCCAGCAGTAACCGGGGGAACACTGAAGCTTTCTTT.

The chain has TRBV28 and TRBJ2-1, with 7 bases that match TRBD2. Germline V gene data show CDR1 as MDHEN and CDR2 as SYDVKM. The V segment lost 5 bases and the J segment 6 bases; nucleotides outside the gene matches: 13. The CDR3 consists of 16 residues. The CDR3 here is CASSPTLGREGNEQFF. In DNA form, the CDR3 reads TGTGCCAGCAGTCCGACCCTGGGCAGGGAGGGCAATGAGCAGTTCTTC.

V is TRBV7-2 and J is TRBJ1-1; D gene unclear. Germline V gives CDR1 SGHTA, CDR2 FQGNSA. This CDR3 comprises 15 residues. V gave up 0 bases and J gave up 5 bases, with 13 bases separating them. As DNA, the CDR3 is TGTGCCAGCAGCTTAGCTCGCGGGATGGGGACTGAAGCTTTCTTT. Amino acid sequence: CASSLARGMGTEAFF.

The J gene is TRBJ1-5, the V gene TRBV29-1, with 7 bases that match TRBD1. J lost 2 bases, V lost 4 bases, and 5 bases had no gene match. The length of the CDR3 is 14 residues. Germline CDR1 is SQVTM and CDR2 is ANQGSEA. In DNA form, the CDR3 reads TGCAGCGTTGTTACAGGGGAGGGCAATCAGCCCCAGCATTTT. This encodes CSVVTGEGNQPQHF. Supplemented by reference TRBV29-1 and TRBJ1-5, the full variable domain reads SAVISQKPSRDICQRGTSLTIQCQVDSQVTMMFWYRQQPGQSLTLIATANQGSEATYESGFVIDKFPISRPNLTFSTLTVSNMSPEDSSIYLCSVVTGEGNQPQHFGDGTRLSIL.

The V call is TRBV6-4, the J call TRBJ2-1; 9 positions agree with TRBD2. The V segment lost 6 bases and the J segment 6 bases; nucleotides outside the gene matches: 9. The germline gives CDR1 MRHNA, CDR2 SNTAGT. CDR3 length equals 15 residues. This CDR3 reads CASRLLAGDSNEQFF. CDR3 in DNA: TGTGCCAGCAGACTGTTAGCGGGAGATTCCAATGAGCAGTTCTTC.

The chain couples TRBV11-2 to TRBJ1-2; 8 positions match TRBD1. The length of the CDR3 is 14 residues. Germline V gives CDR1 SGHAT, CDR2 FQNNGV. The V segment lost 0 bases and the J segment 8 bases; nucleotides outside the gene matches: 5. This CDR3 is CASSLDLTGVGYTF. The DNA for the CDR3 is TGTGCCAGCAGCTTAGACTTGACAGGGGTCGGCTACACCTTC.